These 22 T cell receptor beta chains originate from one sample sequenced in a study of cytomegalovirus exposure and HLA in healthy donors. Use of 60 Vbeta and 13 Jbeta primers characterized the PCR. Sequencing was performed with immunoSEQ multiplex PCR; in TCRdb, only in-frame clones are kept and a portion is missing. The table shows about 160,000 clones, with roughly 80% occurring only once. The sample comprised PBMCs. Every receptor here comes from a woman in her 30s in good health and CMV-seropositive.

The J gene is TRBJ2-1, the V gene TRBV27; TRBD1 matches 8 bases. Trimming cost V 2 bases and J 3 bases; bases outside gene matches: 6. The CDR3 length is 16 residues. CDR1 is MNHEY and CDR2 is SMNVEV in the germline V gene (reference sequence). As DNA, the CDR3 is TGTGCCAGCAGTTTACAGGGGGCATTATTCTACAATGAGCAGTTCTTC. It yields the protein CASSLQGALFYNEQFF.

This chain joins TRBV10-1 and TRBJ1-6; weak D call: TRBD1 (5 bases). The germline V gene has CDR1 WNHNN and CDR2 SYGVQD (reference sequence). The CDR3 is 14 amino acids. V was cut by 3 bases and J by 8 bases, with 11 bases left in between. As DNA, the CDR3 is TGCGCCAGCAGTGAAAAGGGGCGCCATTCACCCCTCCACTTT. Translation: CASSEKGRHSPLHF.

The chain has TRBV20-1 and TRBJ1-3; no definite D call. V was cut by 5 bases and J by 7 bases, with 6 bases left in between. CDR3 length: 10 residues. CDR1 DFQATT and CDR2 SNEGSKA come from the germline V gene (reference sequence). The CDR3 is CSAAENTIYF. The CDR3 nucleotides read TGCAGTGCTGCGGAGAACACCATATATTTT.

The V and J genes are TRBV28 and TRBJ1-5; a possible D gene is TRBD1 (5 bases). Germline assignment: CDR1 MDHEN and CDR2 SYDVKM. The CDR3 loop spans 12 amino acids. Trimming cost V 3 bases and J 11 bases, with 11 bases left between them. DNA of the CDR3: TGTGCCAGCAGTTTCTCTGGGGGGGCCCAGCATTTT. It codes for CASSFSGGAQHF.

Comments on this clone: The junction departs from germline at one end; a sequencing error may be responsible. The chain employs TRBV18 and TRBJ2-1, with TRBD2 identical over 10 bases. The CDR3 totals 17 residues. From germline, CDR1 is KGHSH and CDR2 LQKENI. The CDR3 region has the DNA TGTGCCACCTCAGTACTAGCGGGGTCCCTCCTTTACAATGAGCAGTTCTTC. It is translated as CATSVLAGSLLYNEQFF.

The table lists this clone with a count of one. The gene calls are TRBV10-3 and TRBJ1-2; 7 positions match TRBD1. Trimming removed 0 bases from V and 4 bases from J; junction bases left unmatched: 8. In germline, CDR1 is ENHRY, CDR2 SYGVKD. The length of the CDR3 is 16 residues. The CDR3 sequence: CAISESAGGHIYGYTF. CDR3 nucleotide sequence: TGTGCCATCAGTGAGTCTGCAGGGGGTCATATCTATGGCTACACCTTC.

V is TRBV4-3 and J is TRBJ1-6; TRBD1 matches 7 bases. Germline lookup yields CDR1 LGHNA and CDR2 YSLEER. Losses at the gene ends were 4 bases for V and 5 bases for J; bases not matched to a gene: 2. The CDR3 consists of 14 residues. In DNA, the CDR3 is TGCGCCAGCAGCCCCGGGACAGATAATTCACCCCTCCACTTT. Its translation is CASSPGTDNSPLHF.

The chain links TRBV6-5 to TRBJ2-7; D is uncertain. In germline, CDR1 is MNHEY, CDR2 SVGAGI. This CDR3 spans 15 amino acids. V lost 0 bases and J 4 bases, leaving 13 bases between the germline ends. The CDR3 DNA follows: TGTGCCAGCAGTTACTCACAGAGCCTTTCGTACGAGCAGTACTTC. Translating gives CASSYSQSLSYEQYF.

The CDR3 here is CALRVNTGELFF. In DNA, the CDR3 is TGTGCCCTACGGGTAAACACCGGGGAGCTGTTTTTT. J is TRBJ2-2 and V is TRBV6-1; D ambiguous. Germline values: CDR1 MNHNS, CDR2 SASEGT. V was clipped by 11 bases and J by 2 bases, with 9 bases between them. The CDR3 spans 12 residues.

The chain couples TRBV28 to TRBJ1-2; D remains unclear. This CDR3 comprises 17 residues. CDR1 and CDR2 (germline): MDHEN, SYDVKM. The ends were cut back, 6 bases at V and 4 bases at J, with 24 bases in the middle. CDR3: CASSPPGKSIISYGYTF. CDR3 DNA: TGTGCCAGCAGCCCCCCGGGGAAGTCCATAATATCCTATGGCTACACCTTC.

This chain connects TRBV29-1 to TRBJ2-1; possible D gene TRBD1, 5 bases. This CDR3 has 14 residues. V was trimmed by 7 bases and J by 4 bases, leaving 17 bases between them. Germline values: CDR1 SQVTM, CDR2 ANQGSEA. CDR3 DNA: TGCAGCGCACACCTACTGGACACTTACAATGAGCAGTTCTTC. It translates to CSAHLLDTYNEQFF.

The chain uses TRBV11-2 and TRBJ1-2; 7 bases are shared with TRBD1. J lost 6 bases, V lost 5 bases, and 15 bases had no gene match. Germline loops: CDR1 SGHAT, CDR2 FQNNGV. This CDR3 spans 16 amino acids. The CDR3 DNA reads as TGTGCCAGCAGCAACCTACACAGGGGCGCACTCAATGGCTACACCTTC. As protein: CASSNLHRGALNGYTF.

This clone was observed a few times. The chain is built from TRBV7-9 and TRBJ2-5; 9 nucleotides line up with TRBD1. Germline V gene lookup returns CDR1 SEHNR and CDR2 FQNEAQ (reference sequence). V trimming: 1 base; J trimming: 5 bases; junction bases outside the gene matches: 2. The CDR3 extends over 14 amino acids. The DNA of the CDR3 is TGTGCCAGCAGCTTAGGGACAGGGGTCGAGACCCAGTACTTC. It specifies CASSLGTGVETQYF.

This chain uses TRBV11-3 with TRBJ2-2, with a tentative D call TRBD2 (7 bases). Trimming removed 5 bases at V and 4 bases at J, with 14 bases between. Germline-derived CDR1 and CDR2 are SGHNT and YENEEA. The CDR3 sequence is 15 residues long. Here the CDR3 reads CASSLGGRVTGELFF. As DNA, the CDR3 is TGTGCCAGCAGCCTCGGGGGGCGAGTCACCGGGGAGCTGTTTTTT.

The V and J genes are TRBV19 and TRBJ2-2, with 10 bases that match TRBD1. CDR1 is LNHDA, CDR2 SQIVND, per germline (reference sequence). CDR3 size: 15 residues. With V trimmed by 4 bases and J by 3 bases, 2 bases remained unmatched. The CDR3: CASSNGQGDTGELFF. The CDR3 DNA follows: TGTGCCAGTAGTAACGGACAGGGGGACACCGGGGAGCTGTTTTTT.

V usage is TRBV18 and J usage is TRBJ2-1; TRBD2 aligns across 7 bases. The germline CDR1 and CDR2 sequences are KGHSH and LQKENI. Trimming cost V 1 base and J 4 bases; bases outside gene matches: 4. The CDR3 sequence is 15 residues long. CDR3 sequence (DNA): TGTGCCAGCTCACCACTATCTAGCGGTTACAATGAGCAGTTCTTC. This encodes CASSPLSSGYNEQFF.

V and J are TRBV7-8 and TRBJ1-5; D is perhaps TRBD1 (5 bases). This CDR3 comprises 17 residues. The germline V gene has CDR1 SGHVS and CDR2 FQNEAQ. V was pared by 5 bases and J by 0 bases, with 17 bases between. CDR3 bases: TGTGCCAGCAGCCCCGGGCGGGGCCCGAATAGCAATCAGCCCCAGCATTTT. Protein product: CASSPGRGPNSNQPQHF.

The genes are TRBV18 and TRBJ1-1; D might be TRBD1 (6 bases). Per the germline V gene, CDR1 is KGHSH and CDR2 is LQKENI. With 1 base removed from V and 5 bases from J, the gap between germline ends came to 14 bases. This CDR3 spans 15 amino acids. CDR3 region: CASSPLGGAGTEAFF. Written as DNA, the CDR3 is TGTGCCAGCTCACCACTCGGGGGGGCTGGGACTGAAGCTTTCTTT.

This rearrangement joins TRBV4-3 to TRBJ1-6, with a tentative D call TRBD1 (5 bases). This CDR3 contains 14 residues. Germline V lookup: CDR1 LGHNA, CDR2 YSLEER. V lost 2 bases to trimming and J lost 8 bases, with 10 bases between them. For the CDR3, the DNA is TGCGCCAGCAGCCAAAAGGGGCTGGATTCACCCCTCCACTTT. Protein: CASSQKGLDSPLHF.

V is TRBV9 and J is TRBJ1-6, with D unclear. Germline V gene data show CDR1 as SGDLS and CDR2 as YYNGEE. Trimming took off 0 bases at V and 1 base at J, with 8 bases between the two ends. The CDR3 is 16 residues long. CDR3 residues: CASSVDGRSYNSPLHF. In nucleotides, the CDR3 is TGTGCCAGCAGCGTAGACGGGAGGTCCTATAATTCACCCCTCCACTTT. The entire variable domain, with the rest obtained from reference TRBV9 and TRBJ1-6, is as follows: DSGVTQTPKHLITATGQRVTLRCSPRSGDLSVYWYQQSLDQGLQFLIQYYNGEERAKGNILERFSAQQFPDLHSELNLSSLELGDSALYFCASSVDGRSYNSPLHFGNGTRLTVT.

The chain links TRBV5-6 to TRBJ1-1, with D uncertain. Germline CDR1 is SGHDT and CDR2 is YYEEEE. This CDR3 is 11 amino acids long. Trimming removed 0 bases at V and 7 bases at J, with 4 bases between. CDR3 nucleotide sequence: TGTGCCAGCAGCTTGGCGTATGAAGCTTTCTTT. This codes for CASSLAYEAFF.

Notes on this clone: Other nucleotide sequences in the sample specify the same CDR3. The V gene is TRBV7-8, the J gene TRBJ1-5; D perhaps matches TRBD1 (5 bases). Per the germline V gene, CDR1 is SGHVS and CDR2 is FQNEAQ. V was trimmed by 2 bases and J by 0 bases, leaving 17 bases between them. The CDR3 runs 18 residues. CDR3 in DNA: TGTGCCAGCAGCTTATCGGCGAGACAGAAAACTAGCAATCAGCCCCAGCATTTT. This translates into CASSLSARQKTSNQPQHF.